This TCR beta chain was obtained from a study of blood T cells in healthy people across ages. This CDR3 contains 15 residues. Germline CDR1 is DFQATT and CDR2 is SNEGSKA (reference sequence). A second PCR of roughly 7 to 11 cycles used a sample-barcoded 5' primer and a J-beta primer mix. One entry per CDR3 protein results from TCRdb running MiXCR on the 5' RACE reads. Found here are about 780,000 distinct CDR3 sequences, 46% of them singletons; the top ten hold 18%. Study-wide results and caveats: Greater diversity and more naive CD4+ cells were seen in long-lived donors than in aged donors.

This clonotype has a handful of counts. Its specificity is unknown. The genes are TRBV20-1 and TRBJ2-4; TRBD2 aligns across 13 bases. Judging by the DNA end, TRBJ2-7 fits better; the J call may be wrong. The sample consisted of blood. This clonotype was sampled from a man older than 75 in good health. The CDR3 protein is CSAVETSGGPYEQYF. For the CDR3, the DNA is TGCAGTGCAGTAGAGACTAGCGGGGGGCCTTACGAGCAGTACTTC.